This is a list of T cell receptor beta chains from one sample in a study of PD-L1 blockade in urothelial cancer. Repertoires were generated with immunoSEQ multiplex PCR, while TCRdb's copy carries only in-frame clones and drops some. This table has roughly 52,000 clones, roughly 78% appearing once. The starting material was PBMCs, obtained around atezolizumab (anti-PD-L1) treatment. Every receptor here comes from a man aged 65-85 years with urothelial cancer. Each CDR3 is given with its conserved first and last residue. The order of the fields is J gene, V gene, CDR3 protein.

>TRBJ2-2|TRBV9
CASSVVPGTSPNTGELFF
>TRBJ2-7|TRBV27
CASSFTGGHEQYF
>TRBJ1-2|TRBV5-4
CASSPGQGGGYGYTF
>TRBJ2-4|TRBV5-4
CASSFGRGDIQYF
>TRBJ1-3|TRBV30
CAWSVAGPGNTIYF
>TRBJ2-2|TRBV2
CASFMGSNTGELFF
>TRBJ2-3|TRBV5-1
CASSLQGATDTQYF
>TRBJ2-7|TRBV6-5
CASSYGGSLDEQYF
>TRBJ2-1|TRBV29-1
CSVGTSGSYNEQFF
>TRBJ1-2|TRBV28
CASSPIGGTGVPGYTF
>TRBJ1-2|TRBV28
CASSDIYGYTF
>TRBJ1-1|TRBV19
CASSIAQGRTEAFF
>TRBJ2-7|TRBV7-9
CASSQGVYEQYF
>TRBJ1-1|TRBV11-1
CASSLWGDAEAFF
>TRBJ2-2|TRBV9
CASSKLGDSSGASDTGELFF
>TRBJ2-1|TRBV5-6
CASSPYRLAGGQFF
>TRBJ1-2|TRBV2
CASSESGDDYGYTF
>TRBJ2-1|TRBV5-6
CASSSTGGSNVQFF
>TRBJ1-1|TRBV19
CASSSGTDTEAFF
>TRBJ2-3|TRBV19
CASSIPTGGQPTDTQYF
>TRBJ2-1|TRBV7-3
CASSPGGAFGNEQFF
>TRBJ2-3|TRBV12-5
CASGLVTGGIADTQYF
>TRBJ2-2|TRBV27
CASTWGGTGELFF
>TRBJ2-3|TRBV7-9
CASSRGTDTQYF
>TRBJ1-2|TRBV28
CASSSHLNYGYTF
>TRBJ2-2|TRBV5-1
CASSLASGANTGELFF
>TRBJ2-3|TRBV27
CASSPPGLAVPQYF
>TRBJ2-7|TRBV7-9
CASSPADRADYEQYF
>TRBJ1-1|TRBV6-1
CASSRTGADTEAFF